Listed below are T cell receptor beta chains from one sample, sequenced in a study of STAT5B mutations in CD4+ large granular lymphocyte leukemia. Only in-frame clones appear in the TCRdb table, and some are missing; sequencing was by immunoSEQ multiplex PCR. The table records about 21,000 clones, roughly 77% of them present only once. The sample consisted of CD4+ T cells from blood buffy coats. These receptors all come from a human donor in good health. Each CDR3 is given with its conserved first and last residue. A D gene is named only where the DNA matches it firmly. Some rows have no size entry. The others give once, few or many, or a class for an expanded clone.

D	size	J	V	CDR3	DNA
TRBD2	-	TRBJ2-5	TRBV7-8	CASSIVYGHQGGETQYF	TGTGCCAGCAGCATAGTCTACGGACATCAGGGAGGGGAGACCCAGTACTTC
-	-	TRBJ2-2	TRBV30	CAWSPRSGELFF	TGTGCCTGGAGTCCTCGCTCGGGGGAGCTGTTTTTT
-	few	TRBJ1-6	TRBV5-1	CASSLGGGADSPLHF	TGCGCCAGCAGCTTGGGCGGGGGTGCGGATTCACCCCTCCACTTT
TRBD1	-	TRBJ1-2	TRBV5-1	CASSLGGENYGYTF	TGCGCCAGCAGCTTAGGGGGCGAAAACTATGGCTACACCTTC
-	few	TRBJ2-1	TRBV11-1	CASNRGNNEQFF	TGTGCCAGCAACCGTGGAAACAATGAGCAGTTCTTC
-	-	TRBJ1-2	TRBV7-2	CASSLNADSFYGYTF	TGTGCCAGCAGCTTAAACGCCGATTCTTTCTATGGCTACACCTTC
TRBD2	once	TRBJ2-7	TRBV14	CASSHKAGAGPGEQYF	TGTGCCAGCAGCCATAAAGCGGGAGCGGGGCCAGGCGAGCAGTACTTC
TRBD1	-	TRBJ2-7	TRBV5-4	CASSRPGQASYEQYF	TGTGCCAGCAGCCGACCGGGACAGGCCTCCTACGAGCAGTACTTC
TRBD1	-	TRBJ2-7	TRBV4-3	CASSQVTGGYEQYF	TGCGCCAGCAGCCAAGTTACAGGGGGCTACGAGCAGTACTTC
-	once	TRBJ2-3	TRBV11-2	CASKLAGVGTQYF	TGTGCCAGCAAGCTGGCCGGGGTGGGTACGCAGTATTTT
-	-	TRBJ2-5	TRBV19	CASSGSPQETQYF	TGTGCCAGTTCAGGGAGCCCCCAAGAGACCCAGTACTTC
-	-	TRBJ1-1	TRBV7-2	CASSQKPGVTEAFF	TGTGCCAGCAGCCAAAAGCCGGGAGTCACTGAAGCTTTCTTT
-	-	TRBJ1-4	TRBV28	CASRSPGGGREKLFF	TGTGCCAGCAGATCGCCCGGGGGGGGCCGCGAAAAACTGTTTTTT
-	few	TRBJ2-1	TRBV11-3	CASSSSGVGSVQFF	TGTGCCAGCAGCTCCTCGGGGGTCGGCTCCGTGCAGTTCTTC
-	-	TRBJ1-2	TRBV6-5	CASSLVYGYTF	TGTGCCAGCAGTCTTGTGTATGGCTACACCTTC
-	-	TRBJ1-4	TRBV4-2	CASSHESKGGTNEKLFF	TGTGCCAGCAGCCATGAGTCGAAAGGGGGGACTAATGAAAAACTGTTTTTT
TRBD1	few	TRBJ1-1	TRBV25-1	CASSDPGQEAFF	TGTGCCAGCAGTGACCCGGGACAGGAAGCTTTCTTT
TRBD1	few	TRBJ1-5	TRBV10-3	CAISDQGASQPQHF	TGTGCCATCAGTGACCAGGGGGCATCTCAGCCCCAGCATTTT
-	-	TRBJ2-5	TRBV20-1	CSGHRQETQYF	TGCAGTGGGCACAGGCAAGAGACCCAGTACTTC
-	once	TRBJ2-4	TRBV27	CASSLFSAISVPNIQYF	TGTGCCAGCAGTTTATTTTCAGCAATTTCCGTCCCTAACATTCAGTACTTC
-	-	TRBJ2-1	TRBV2	CASSVGSHNEQFF	TGTGCCAGCAGTGTGGGGTCGCACAATGAGCAGTTCTTC
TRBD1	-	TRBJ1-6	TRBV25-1	CASRTGTGSVGSPLHF	TGTGCCAGCAGAACCGGGACAGGGTCTGTTGGTTCACCCCTCCACTTT
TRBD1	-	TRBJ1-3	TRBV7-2	CASSSKTGAGGNTIYF	TGTGCCAGCAGCTCAAAGACAGGGGCAGGTGGAAACACCATATATTTT
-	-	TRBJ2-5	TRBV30	CAWLAVNQETQYF	TGTGCCTGGTTAGCGGTTAACCAAGAGACCCAGTACTTC
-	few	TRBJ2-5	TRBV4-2	CASSQKHGRETQYF	TGTGCCAGCAGCCAGAAACATGGCCGGGAGACCCAGTACTTC
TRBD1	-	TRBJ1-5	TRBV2	CASSRQGSNQPQHF	TGTGCCAGCAGTCGACAGGGATCAAATCAGCCCCAGCATTTT
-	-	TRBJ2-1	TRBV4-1	CASSQEDKYNEWQFF	TGCGCCAGCAGCCAAGAGGACAAGTACAATGAGTGGCAGTTCTTC
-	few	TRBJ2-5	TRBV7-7	CASSLGLPGETQYF	TGTGCTAGCAGCTTAGGGTTACCCGGGGAGACCCAGTACTTC
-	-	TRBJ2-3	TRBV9	CASSATTYTDTQYF	TGTGCCAGCAGCGCCACAACTTACACAGATACGCAGTATTTT
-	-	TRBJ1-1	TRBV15	CATSTAGPQGQAFF	TGTGCCACCAGCACCGCGGGGCCGCAGGGTCAGGCTTTCTTT
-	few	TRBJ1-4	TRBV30	CAWTSKRKLFF	TGTGCCTGGACCTCTAAGAGAAAACTGTTTTTT
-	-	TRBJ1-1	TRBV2	CASVTRTEAFF	TGTGCCAGCGTTACGAGAACAGAAGCTTTCTTT
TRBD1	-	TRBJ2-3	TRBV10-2	CASSSGQMVTDTQYF	TGCGCCAGCAGCTCGGGACAGATGGTCACAGATACGCAGTATTTT
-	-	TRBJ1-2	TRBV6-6	CASSQRDAPNYGYTF	TGTGCCAGCAGTCAACGGGACGCCCCTAACTATGGCTACACCTTC
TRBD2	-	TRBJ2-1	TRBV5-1	CASSLELIGGYKQFF	TGCGCCAGCAGCTTGGAACTAATCGGGGGGTACAAGCAGTTCTTC
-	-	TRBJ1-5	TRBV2	CASSDDSRSNQPQHF	TGTGCCAGCAGTGATGACTCCCGCAGCAATCAGCCCCAGCATTTT
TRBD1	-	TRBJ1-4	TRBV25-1	CASRGQGAPNEKLFF	TGTGCCAGCAGGGGACAGGGGGCGCCTAATGAAAAACTGTTTTTT
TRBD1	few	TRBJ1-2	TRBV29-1	CSVEGATGATLDGYTF	TGCAGCGTTGAAGGGGCAACAGGGGCCACCCTCGATGGCTACACCTTC
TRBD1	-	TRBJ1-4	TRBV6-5	CASRPTGETNEKLFF	TGTGCCAGCAGACCCACAGGGGAAACTAATGAAAAACTGTTTTTT
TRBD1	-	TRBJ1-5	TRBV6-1	CASSEQGGQGLRNQPQHF	TGTGCCAGCAGTGAACAGGGGGGACAGGGTCTTAGGAATCAGCCCCAGCATTTT
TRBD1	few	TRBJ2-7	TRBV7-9	CASSKQGYEQYF	TGTGCCAGCAGCAAACAGGGGTACGAGCAGTACTTC
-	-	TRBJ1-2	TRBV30	CAWIKLGTNYGYTF	TGTGCCTGGATAAAATTAGGGACAAACTATGGCTACACCTTC
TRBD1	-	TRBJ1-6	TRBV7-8	CASSRNRGGNSPLHF	TGTGCCAGCAGCAGAAACAGGGGTGGTAATTCACCCCTCCACTTT
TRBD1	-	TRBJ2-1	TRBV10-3	CAIKGTAENNEQFF	TGTGCCATCAAAGGGACAGCAGAGAACAATGAGCAGTTCTTC
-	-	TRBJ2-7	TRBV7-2	CASSPSWSYEQYF	TGTGCCAGCAGCCCTTCCTGGAGCTACGAGCAGTACTTC
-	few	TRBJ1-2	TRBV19	CASSIGNYAVGYTF	TGTGCCAGTAGTATAGGGAACTACGCCGTGGGCTACACCTTC
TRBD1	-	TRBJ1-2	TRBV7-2	CASRGTGDAIYGYTF	TGTGCCAGCAGGGGTACAGGGGACGCCATCTATGGCTACACCTTC
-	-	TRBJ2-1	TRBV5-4	CASSSRGADNEQFF	TGTGCCAGCAGCTCCCGGGGGGCAGACAATGAGCAGTTCTTC
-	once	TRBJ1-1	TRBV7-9	CASSLGLAEAFF	TGTGCCAGCAGCTTAGGATTAGCTGAAGCTTTCTTT
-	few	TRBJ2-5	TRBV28	CASRDTTETQYF	TGTGCCAGCCGGGACACTACGGAGACCCAGTACTTC
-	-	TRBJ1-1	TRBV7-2	CASSLAGRNTEAFF	TGTGCCAGCAGCTTAGCCGGCCGAAACACTGAAGCTTTCTTT
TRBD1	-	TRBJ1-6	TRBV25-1	CASSPTGGDSPLHF	TGTGCCAGCAGTCCCACAGGGGGTGATTCACCCCTCCACTTT
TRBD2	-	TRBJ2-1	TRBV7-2	CASSLGTSGRVEQFF	TGTGCCAGCAGTCTCGGGACTAGCGGAAGGGTTGAGCAGTTCTTC
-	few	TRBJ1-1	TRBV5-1	CASSHGGVVNTEAFF	TGCGCCAGCAGTCATGGCGGGGTTGTGAACACTGAAGCTTTCTTT
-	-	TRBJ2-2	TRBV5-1	CASSSKVTGELFF	TGCGCCAGCAGCTCGAAGGTTACCGGGGAGCTGTTTTTT
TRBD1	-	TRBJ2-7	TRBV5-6	CASSFGGQGDEQYF	TGTGCCAGCAGCTTTGGCGGACAGGGGGACGAGCAGTACTTC
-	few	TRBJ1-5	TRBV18	CASSPGGYSNQPQHF	TGTGCCAGCTCGCCGGGGGGTTATAGCAATCAGCCCCAGCATTTT